The sequence of this TCR beta chain was determined in a study of OX40 agonist ivuxolimab in advanced cancers. Study context: Each dose-escalation patient presented with hepatocellular carcinoma, melanoma, renal cell or head and neck cancer.

Repertoires were generated with immunoSEQ multiplex PCR, while TCRdb's copy carries only in-frame clones and drops some. There are approximately 58,000 clones in the sample; approximately 90% occur only once, and roughly 13% lies in the top ten. V gave up 2 bases and J gave up 2 bases, with 6 bases separating them. The CDR3 contains 12 residues. Germline CDR1 reads SQVTM; CDR2 reads ANQGSEA. Exclusion of a patient followed from autoimmune disease history or systemic immunosuppression. The TCR originated in an adult with an advanced solid tumor such as melanoma, head and neck, liver or kidney cancer. This specimen consisted of CD4+ or CD8+ T cells sorted from blood, obtained in a trial of the OX40 agonist ivuxolimab. V usage is TRBV29-1 and J usage is TRBJ1-2; no firm D call. The CDR3 region is CSVEFGNYGYTF. The DNA of the CDR3 is TGCAGCGTTGAATTCGGGAACTATGGCTACACCTTC.